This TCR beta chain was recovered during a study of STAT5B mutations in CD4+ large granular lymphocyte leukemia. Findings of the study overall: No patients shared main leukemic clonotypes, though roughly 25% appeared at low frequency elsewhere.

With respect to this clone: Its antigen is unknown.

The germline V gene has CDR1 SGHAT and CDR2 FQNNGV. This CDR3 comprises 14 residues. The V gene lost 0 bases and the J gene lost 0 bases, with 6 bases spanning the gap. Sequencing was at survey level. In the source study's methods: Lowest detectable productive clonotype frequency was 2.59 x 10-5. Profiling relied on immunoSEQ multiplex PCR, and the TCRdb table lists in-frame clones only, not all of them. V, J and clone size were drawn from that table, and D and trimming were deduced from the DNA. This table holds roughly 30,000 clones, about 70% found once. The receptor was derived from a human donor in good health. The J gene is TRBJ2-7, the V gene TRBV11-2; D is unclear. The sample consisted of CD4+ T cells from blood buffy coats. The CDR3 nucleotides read TGTGCCAGCAGCTTAGAACAGCTCTCCTACGAGCAGTACTTC. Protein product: CASSLEQLSYEQYF.